Presented here are 9 T cell receptor beta chains from one specimen sequenced in a study of blood T cell repertoires in COVID-19. Here immunoSEQ multiplex PCR was the method, and the copy in TCRdb shows in-frame clones only, minus some. Counted here are about 110,000 clones, 87% occurring once; the ten biggest clones make up 4.8%. Input material: peripheral blood. The receptors come from a human donor in a cohort sampled during active COVID-19.

The rearrangement joins TRBV20-1 to TRBJ1-2; D uncertain. The CDR3 contains 11 residues. Trimming stripped 1 base from V and 8 bases from J, with 8 bases between. The germline gives CDR1 DFQATT, CDR2 SNEGSKA (reference sequence). CDR3 protein: CSARVFEGYTF. For the CDR3, the DNA is TGCAGTGCTAGAGTCTTTGAGGGCTACACCTTC.

The table lists this clone with a few counts. The chain couples TRBV5-6 to TRBJ1-5, with D perhaps matching TRBD1 (5 bases). Trimming stripped 6 bases from V and 2 bases from J, with 15 bases between. The length of the CDR3 is 15 residues. CDR1 and CDR2 (germline): SGHDT, YYEEEE. The CDR3 bases are TGTGCCAGCATCAGGTGGGGGGGAGGCAATCAGCCCCAGCATTTT. Translating gives CASIRWGGGNQPQHF.

The chain joins TRBV2 to TRBJ1-1; no reliable D call. This CDR3 has 13 amino acids. V was cut by 4 bases and J by 8 bases, with 14 bases left in between. Germline CDR1 and CDR2: SNHLY and FYNNEI. CDR3 protein: CASSGTPTGEAFF. As DNA, the CDR3 is TGTGCCAGCAGTGGCACCCCGACGGGAGAAGCTTTCTTT.

The V call is TRBV5-1, the J call TRBJ2-7, with 11 positions matching TRBD1. This CDR3 is built from 15 residues. Per the germline V gene, CDR1 is SGHRS and CDR2 is YFSETQ. V lost 3 bases, J lost 8 bases, and 10 bases stayed unmatched. The CDR3 loop is CASSSTPGQGDKQYF. The CDR3 coding sequence is TGCGCCAGCAGCTCCACCCCGGGACAGGGGGACAAGCAGTACTTC.

This clone was found once. The chain combines TRBV29-1 with TRBJ2-1; 10 bases are a match to TRBD2. CDR1 is SQVTM, CDR2 ANQGSEA, per germline. This CDR3 has 14 amino acids. With 6 bases clipped from V and 2 bases from J, the junction kept 4 bases outside the gene matches. The chain's CDR3 is CSVELAGAYNEQFF. CDR3 DNA: TGCAGCGTGGAGCTAGCGGGAGCCTACAATGAGCAGTTCTTC.

The chain uses TRBV19 and TRBJ2-7; possible D gene TRBD1, 6 bases. The germline gives CDR1 LNHDA, CDR2 SQIVND (reference sequence). Deletions cut 4 bases from V and 3 bases from J, with 10 bases between. This CDR3 spans 13 amino acids. The CDR3 sequence: CASSTGQNYEQYF. The CDR3 region has the DNA TGTGCCAGTAGTACCGGACAGAACTACGAGCAGTACTTC.

The chain couples TRBV7-8 to TRBJ2-5; 7 bases agree with TRBD2. The germline V gene encodes CDR1 SGHVS and CDR2 FQNEAQ. This CDR3 is 16 amino acids long. With 5 bases clipped from V and 0 bases from J, the junction kept 9 bases outside the gene matches. The CDR3 nucleotides read TGTGCCAGCAGCCTACGACTAGCTCCCCACCAAGAGACCCAGTACTTC. Translation gives CASSLRLAPHQETQYF.

The genes are TRBV6-4 and TRBJ2-1; 8 bases fit TRBD2. Per the germline V gene, CDR1 is MRHNA and CDR2 is SNTAGT. Unmatched junction bases numbered 5, after V lost 4 bases and J lost 6 bases. This CDR3 contains 14 residues. The CDR3 is CASSVGGGPNEQFF. As DNA, the CDR3 is TGTGCCAGCAGTGTCGGGGGGGGCCCCAATGAGCAGTTCTTC.

The J gene is TRBJ1-1, the V gene TRBV2, with 7 nucleotides matching TRBD1. With V trimmed by 4 bases and J by 3 bases, 2 bases remained unmatched. In germline, CDR1 is SNHLY, CDR2 FYNNEI. This CDR3 has 13 residues. This CDR3 reads CASSVQGDTEAFF. For the CDR3, the DNA is TGTGCCAGCAGTGTTCAGGGGGACACTGAAGCTTTCTTT.